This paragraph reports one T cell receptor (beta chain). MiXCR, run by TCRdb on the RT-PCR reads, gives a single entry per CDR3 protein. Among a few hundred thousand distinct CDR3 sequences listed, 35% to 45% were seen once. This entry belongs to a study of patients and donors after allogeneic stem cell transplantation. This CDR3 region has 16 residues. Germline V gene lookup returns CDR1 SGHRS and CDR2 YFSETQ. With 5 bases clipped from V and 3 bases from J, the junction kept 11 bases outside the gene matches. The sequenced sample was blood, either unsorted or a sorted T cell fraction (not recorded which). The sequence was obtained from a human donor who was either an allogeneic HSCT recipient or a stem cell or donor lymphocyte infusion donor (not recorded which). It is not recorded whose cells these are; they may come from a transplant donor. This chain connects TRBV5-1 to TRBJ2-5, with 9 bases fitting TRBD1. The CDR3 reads CASSPFPGQGKETQYF. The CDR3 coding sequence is TGCGCCAGCAGTCCCTTTCCGGGACAGGGAAAAGAGACCCAGTACTTC.